These T cell receptor beta chains were read from a single sample in a study of neurological immune-mediated disorders. TCRdb called the 5' RACE reads again in MiXCR, with one record for every CDR3 protein. The top ten hold 4% to 6.5% of the sample, which has 65,000 to 90,000 distinct CDR3 sequences, more than 3% seen once. Sequencing was performed on PBMCs. These receptor sequences come from a woman in her fifties or sixties with multiple sclerosis. The CDR3 runs from the conserved cysteine through the conserved F or W. A D gene is named only where the DNA matches it firmly. Where a row states a size, it is once, few, many or the class of an expanded clone; other rows omit it.

j_call v_call d_call clone_size cdr3_nt cdr3_aa
TRBJ1-6 TRBV7-9 - many TGTGCCAGCAGCTTAAATTCGGTAGATCCCCTCCACTTT CASSLNSVDPLHF
TRBJ2-1 TRBV28 - many TGTGCCAGCAGTTTTCGGGGGTACAATGAGCAGTTCTTC CASSFRGYNEQFF
TRBJ1-3 TRBV20-1 TRBD1 many TGCAGTGCTCCCTCGACAGGGGAAGGAAACACCATATATTTT CSAPSTGEGNTIYF
TRBJ2-1 TRBV11-3 - many TGTGCCAGCAGCTTAGCGAGGGGGAGCTCTGGGAATGAGCAGTTCTTC CASSLARGSSGNEQFF
TRBJ2-5 TRBV10-2 - many TGCGCCAGCAGTGGACTAGGAGGCGAGACCCAGTACTTC CASSGLGGETQYF
TRBJ1-3 TRBV7-9 - many TGTGCCAGCAATGGTGGATGGACGGCGGGGGGAAACACCATATATTTT CASNGGWTAGGNTIYF
TRBJ1-4 TRBV12-3/TRBV12-4 - many TGTGCCAGCAGTTTTGGGGCAGCCGGGAGTGAAAAACTGTTTTTT CASSFGAAGSEKLFF
TRBJ2-5 TRBV5-4 TRBD1 many TGTGCCAGCAGGGTAACAGGGGTGGAGACCCAGTACTTC CASRVTGVETQYF
TRBJ2-1 TRBV20-1 - many TGCAGTGCTAGGCGGGACCACCGGGGGAATGAGCAGTTCTTC CSARRDHRGNEQFF
TRBJ2-6 TRBV7-6 TRBD1 - TGTGCCAGCAGCTTATTCGGGACAGGGGGAACTAGGGCCAACGTCCTGACTTTC CASSLFGTGGTRANVLTF
TRBJ1-1 TRBV18 - few TGTGCCAGCTCCGACGACAGGAACACTGAAGCTTTCTTT CASSDDRNTEAFF
TRBJ1-6 TRBV20-1 TRBD1 many TGCAGTGCTAGAGTTCGAGGGGACAGGGGATGGTTT CSARVRGDRGWF
TRBJ1-2 TRBV7-2 - many TGTGCCAGCAGCTTAGGGCCGGAGGGCTATGGCTACACCTTC CASSLGPEGYGYTF
TRBJ1-2 TRBV12-3/TRBV12-4 TRBD1 many TGTGCCAGCAGCCGCCGGACAGGGTACTATGGCTACACCTTC CASSRRTGYYGYTF
TRBJ2-7 TRBV15 TRBD2 many TGTGCCACCAGCAGAGTGCGGGAGTTCGGCGAGCAGTACTTC CATSRVREFGEQYF
TRBJ1-4 TRBV5-1 - many TGCGCCAGCAGCTTGGCGGCAGAATCTGAAAAACTGTTTTTT CASSLAAESEKLFF
TRBJ2-7 TRBV11-2 - many TGTGCCAGCAGCCCAGGCCCCAGGGGATTATACGAGCAGTACTTC CASSPGPRGLYEQYF
TRBJ2-2 TRBV29-1 - many TGCAGCGTTGAGGCAGATTACACCGGGGAGCTGTTTTTT CSVEADYTGELFF
TRBJ2-5 TRBV7-9 - many TGTGCCAGCAGTATAGGGCAGACCCAGTACTTC CASSIGQTQYF
TRBJ2-3 TRBV5-1 TRBD2 many TGCGCCAGCATGTTCCTAGCGGGAGCAGATACGCAGTATTTT CASMFLAGADTQYF
TRBJ2-2 TRBV5-5 - many TGTGCCAGCAGCGGCCGGCCTAACGGCGGGGAGCTGTTTTTT CASSGRPNGGELFF
TRBJ2-2 TRBV2 - many TGTGCCAGCAGACGGGGAGCAGCGGGTCGGATCACCGGGGAGCTGTTTTTT CASRRGAAGRITGELFF
TRBJ2-1 TRBV20-1 TRBD2 many TGCAGTGCCAGAATAGCGGGAGTGGGGAATGAGCAGTTCTTC CSARIAGVGNEQFF
TRBJ2-1 TRBV20-1 - many TGCAGTGGGGGCCCCCTCATTCTGTATGAGCAGTTCTTC CSGGPLILYEQFF
TRBJ2-1 TRBV20-1 - many TGCAGTGCTAGCCCCAACGCGAAAGGGTCCTACAATGAGCAGTTCTTC CSASPNAKGSYNEQFF
TRBJ2-7 TRBV20-1 TRBD1 many TGCAGTGCTCACCGTCCCGGGACAGCCTCCTACGAGCAGTACTTC CSAHRPGTASYEQYF
TRBJ2-5 TRBV4-2 TRBD2 many TGTGCCAGCAGCCCTGAGGGAGGGACTAACCCTTGGGGGGAGACCCAGTACTTC CASSPEGGTNPWGETQYF
TRBJ2-3 TRBV20-1 - medium-sized TGCAGTGCTAGTGGCCTCACTGGGGATACGCAGTATTTT CSASGLTGDTQYF
TRBJ1-1 TRBV7-2 - many TGTGCCAGCACCCTGGGGGGCAGGGCGAACACTGAAGCTTTCTTT CASTLGGRANTEAFF
TRBJ2-5 TRBV5-1 - many TGCGCCAGCAGCTTGAGTGGCCCTCAAGAGACCCAGTACTTC CASSLSGPQETQYF
TRBJ1-4 TRBV5-6 - many TGTGCCAGCAGCTGGGGGGTGAAGGAAAAACTGTTTTTT CASSWGVKEKLFF
TRBJ2-1 TRBV10-3 TRBD1 many TGTGCCATCAGAGGACAGGGGATACCGCAGTTCTTC CAIRGQGIPQFF
TRBJ1-6 TRBV20-1 TRBD1 many TGCAGTGCCTCAGGGGGCCAGGGTTCACCCCTCCACTTT CSASGGQGSPLHF
TRBJ2-3 TRBV2 - many TGTGCCAGCCGAGTATCCCTATTGGATACGCAGTATTTT CASRVSLLDTQYF
TRBJ2-6 TRBV5-1 - many TGCGCCAGCAGCTTGGCCTGGGCAGATCCCTCTGGGGCCAACGTCCTGACTTTC CASSLAWADPSGANVLTF
TRBJ1-2 TRBV6-2/TRBV6-3 - many TGTGCCAGCAGTCAGTTACCGCGAGATCCCTATGGCTACACCTTC CASSQLPRDPYGYTF
TRBJ1-1 TRBV29-1 - few TGCAGCGTTGTTGTAGTTGAAGCTTTCTTT CSVVVVEAFF
TRBJ1-1 TRBV5-1 TRBD1 many TGCGCCAACAGCATAGGGACAGGGTTTGGTGCTTTCTTT CANSIGTGFGAFF
TRBJ2-1 TRBV19 - many TGTGCCAGTAGTATCCGCGACCCCAATGAGCAGTTCTTC CASSIRDPNEQFF
TRBJ1-3 TRBV9 - many TGTGCCAGCAGCGTGCTTGCAGGGTTAGCTGGAAACACCATATATTTT CASSVLAGLAGNTIYF